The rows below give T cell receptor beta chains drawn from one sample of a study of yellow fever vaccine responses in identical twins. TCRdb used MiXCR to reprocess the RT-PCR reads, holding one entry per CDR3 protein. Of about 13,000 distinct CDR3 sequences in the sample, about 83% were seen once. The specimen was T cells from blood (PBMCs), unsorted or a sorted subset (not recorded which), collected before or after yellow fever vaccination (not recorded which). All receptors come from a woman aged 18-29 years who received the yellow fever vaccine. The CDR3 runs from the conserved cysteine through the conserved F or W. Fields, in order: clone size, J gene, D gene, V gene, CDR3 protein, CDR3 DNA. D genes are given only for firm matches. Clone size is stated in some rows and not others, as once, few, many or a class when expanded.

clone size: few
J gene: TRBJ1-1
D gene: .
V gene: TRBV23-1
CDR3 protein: CASSPDEPTDTEAFF
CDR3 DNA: TGCGCCAGCAGTCCCGACGAGCCCACGGACACTGAAGCTTTCTTT

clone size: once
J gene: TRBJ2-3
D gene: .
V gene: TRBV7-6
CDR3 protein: CASRPPGPRIDTQYF
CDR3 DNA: TGTGCCAGCAGACCGCCGGGACCGCGTATAGATACGCAGTATTTT

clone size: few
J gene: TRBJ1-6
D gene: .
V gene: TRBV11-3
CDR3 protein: CASSLVWQSSPLHF
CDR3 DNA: TGTGCCAGCAGCTTAGTATGGCAGTCTTCACCCCTCCACTTT

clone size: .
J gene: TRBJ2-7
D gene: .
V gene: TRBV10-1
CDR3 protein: CASRDRRVPKLERAYEQYF
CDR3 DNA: TGCGCCAGCAGGGATAGGCGGGTACCGAAACTGGAGAGAGCCTACGAGCAGTACTTC

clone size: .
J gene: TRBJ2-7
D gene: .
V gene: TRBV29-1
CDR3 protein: CSVAGTARSYEQYF
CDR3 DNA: TGCAGCGTTGCCGGGACCGCCCGTTCCTACGAGCAGTACTTC

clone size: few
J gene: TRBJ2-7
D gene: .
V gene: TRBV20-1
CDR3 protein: CSATKVSGPTYEQYF
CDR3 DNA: TGCAGTGCTACCAAAGTATCCGGGCCTACCTACGAGCAGTACTTC

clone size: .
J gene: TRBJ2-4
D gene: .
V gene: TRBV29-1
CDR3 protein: CSVDVPGIAKNIQYF
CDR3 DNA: TGCAGCGTTGATGTTCCGGGGATAGCCAAAAACATTCAGTACTTC

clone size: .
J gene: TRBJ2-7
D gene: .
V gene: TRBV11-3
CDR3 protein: CASSTPVGSYEQYF
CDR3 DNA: TGTGCCAGCAGCACACCAGTTGGGTCCTACGAGCAGTACTTC

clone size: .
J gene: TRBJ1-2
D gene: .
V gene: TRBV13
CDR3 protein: CASRLRTETYGYTF
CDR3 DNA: TGTGCCAGCAGGCTTAGGACAGAAACCTATGGCTACACCTTC

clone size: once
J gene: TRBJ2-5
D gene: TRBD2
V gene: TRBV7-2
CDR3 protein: CASSLVGTSYQTQYF
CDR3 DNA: TGTGCCAGCAGCTTAGTCGGGACTAGCTATCAGACCCAGTACTTC

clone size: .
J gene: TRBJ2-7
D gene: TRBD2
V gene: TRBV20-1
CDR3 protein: CSAATGGSYEQYF
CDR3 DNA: TGCAGTGCTGCTACGGGGGGATCCTACGAGCAGTACTTC

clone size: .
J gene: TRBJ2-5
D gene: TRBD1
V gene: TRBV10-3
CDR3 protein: CATAQGARETQYF
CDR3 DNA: TGTGCCACAGCACAGGGGGCGCGTGAGACCCAGTACTTC

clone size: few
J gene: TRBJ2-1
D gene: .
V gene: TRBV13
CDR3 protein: CASSLTVQTYNEQFF
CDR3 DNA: TGTGCCAGCAGCTTAACAGTTCAGACCTACAATGAGCAGTTCTTC

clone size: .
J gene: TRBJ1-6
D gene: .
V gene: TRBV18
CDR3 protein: CASSPSATVLTLHF
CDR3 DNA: TGTGCCAGCTCACCAAGCGCGACAGTCCTAACCCTCCACTTT

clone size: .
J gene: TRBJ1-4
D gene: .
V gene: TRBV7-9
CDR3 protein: CASSSGSYNEKLFF
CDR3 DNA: TGTGCCAGCAGCTCGGGCAGTTATAATGAAAAACTGTTTTTT

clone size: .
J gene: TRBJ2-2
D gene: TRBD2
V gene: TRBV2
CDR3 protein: CASSELLAGGGNTGELFF
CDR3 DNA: TGTGCCAGCAGTGAATTACTAGCGGGAGGGGGCAACACCGGGGAGCTGTTTTTT

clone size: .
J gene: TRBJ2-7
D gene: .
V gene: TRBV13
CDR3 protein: CASSLQGIYEQYF
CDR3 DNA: TGTGCCAGCAGCTTACAGGGGATCTACGAGCAGTACTTC

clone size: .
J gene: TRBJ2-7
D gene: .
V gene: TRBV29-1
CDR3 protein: CSVGSGVSYEQYF
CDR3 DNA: TGCAGCGTTGGGTCAGGGGTCAGCTACGAGCAGTACTTC

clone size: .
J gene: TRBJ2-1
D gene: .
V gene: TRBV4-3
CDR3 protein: CASSQDTGYNEQFF
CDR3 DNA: TGCGCCAGCAGCCAAGATACCGGCTACAATGAGCAGTTCTTC

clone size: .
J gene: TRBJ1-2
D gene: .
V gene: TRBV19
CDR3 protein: CASALSGLNYGYTF
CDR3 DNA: TGTGCCAGTGCCCTCTCAGGGTTGAACTATGGCTACACCTTC

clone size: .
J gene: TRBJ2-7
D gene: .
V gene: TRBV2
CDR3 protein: CARSDRDSYEQYF
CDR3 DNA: TGTGCCAGATCGGACAGAGACTCCTACGAGCAGTACTTC

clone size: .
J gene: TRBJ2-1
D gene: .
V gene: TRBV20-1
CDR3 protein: CSADRGGGDEQFF
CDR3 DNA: TGCAGTGCTGATAGGGGGGGTGGCGATGAGCAGTTCTTC

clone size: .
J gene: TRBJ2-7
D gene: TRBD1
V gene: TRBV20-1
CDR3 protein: CSAKDRVFYEQYF
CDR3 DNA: TGCAGTGCTAAGGACAGGGTGTTTTACGAGCAGTACTTC

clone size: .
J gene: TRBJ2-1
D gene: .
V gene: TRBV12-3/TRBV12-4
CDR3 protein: CASSLGHGYNEQFF
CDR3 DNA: TGTGCCAGCAGTTTAGGGCACGGGTACAATGAGCAGTTCTTC

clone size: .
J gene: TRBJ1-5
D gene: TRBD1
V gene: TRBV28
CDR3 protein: CASSTSGQSNQPQHF
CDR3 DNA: TGTGCCAGCAGTACCTCGGGACAGTCCAATCAGCCCCAGCATTTT

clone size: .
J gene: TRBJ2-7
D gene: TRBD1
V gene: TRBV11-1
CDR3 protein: CASSLVGQGSEQYF
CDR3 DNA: TGTGCCAGCAGCTTAGTGGGACAGGGGAGCGAGCAGTACTTC

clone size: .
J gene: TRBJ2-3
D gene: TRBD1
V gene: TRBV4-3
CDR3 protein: CASSLGQGHSTDTQYF
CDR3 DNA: TGCGCCAGCAGCCTCGGACAGGGGCATTCCACAGATACGCAGTATTTT

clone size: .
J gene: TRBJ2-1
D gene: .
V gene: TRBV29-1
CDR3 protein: CSGTPGAEQFF
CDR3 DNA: TGCAGCGGGACACCCGGGGCTGAGCAGTTCTTC

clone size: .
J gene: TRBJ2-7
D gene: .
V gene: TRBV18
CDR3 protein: CASSPSTASEQYF
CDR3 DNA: TGTGCCAGCTCACCGTCGACAGCCTCCGAGCAGTACTTC

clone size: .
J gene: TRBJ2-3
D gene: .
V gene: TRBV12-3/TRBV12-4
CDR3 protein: CASSLFGRTDTQYF
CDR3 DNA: TGTGCCAGCAGTTTATTTGGAAGAACAGATACGCAGTATTTT

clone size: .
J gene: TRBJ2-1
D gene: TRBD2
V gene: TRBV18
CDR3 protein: CASSPQRGGNYNEQFF
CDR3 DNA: TGTGCCAGCTCACCTCAGCGGGGGGGCAACTACAATGAGCAGTTCTTC

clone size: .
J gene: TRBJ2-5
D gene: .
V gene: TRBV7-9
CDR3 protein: CASSSSMGPETQYF
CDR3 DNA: TGTGCCAGCAGCTCCAGTATGGGGCCCGAGACCCAGTACTTC

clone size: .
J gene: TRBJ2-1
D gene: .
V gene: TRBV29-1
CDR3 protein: CSVVLGMVSYNEQFF
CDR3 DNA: TGCAGCGTTGTTTTGGGGATGGTTTCCTACAATGAGCAGTTCTTC

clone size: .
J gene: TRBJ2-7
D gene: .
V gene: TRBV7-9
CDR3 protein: CASSSNQGYEQYF
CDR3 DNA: TGTGCCAGCAGCTCCAATCAGGGCTACGAGCAGTACTTC

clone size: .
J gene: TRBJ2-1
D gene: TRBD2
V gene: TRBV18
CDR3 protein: CASSPALAGEQFF
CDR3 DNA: TGTGCCAGCTCACCGGCGCTAGCGGGAGAGCAGTTCTTC

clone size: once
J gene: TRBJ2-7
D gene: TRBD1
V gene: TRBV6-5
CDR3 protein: CASSYSLTGAYEQYF
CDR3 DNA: TGTGCCAGCAGTTACTCCCTTACAGGGGCCTACGAGCAGTACTTC

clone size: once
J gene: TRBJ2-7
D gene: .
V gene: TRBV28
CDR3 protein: CASRGGYEQYF
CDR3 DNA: TGTGCCAGCAGGGGGGGATACGAGCAGTACTTC

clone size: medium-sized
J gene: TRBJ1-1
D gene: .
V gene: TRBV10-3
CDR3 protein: CAISSEGTEAFF
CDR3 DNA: TGTGCCATCAGTTCAGAGGGCACTGAAGCTTTCTTT

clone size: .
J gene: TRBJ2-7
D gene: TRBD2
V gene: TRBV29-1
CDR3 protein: CSVSLAGTYEQYF
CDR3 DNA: TGCAGCGTTTCACTAGCGGGGACCTACGAGCAGTACTTC

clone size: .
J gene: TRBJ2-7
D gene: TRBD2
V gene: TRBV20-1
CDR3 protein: CSAHDGGRIHEQYF
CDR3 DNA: TGCAGTGCCCATGATGGCGGGAGGATCCACGAGCAGTACTTC

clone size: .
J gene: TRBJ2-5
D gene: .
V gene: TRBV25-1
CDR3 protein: CASSKDINQETQYF
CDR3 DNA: TGTGCCAGCAGTAAGGACATTAACCAAGAGACCCAGTACTTC

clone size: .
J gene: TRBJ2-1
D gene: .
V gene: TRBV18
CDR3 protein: CASSPGGLDNEQFF
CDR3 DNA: TGTGCCAGCTCACCCGGGGGGCTAGACAATGAGCAGTTCTTC

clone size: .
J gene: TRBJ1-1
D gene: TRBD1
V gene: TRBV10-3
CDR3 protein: CATRGGGAYTEAFF
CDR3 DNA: TGTGCCACCCGGGGAGGGGGCGCTTATACTGAAGCTTTCTTT

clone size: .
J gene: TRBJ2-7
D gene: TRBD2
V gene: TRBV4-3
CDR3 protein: CASSQQAGGHYEQYF
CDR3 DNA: TGCGCCAGCAGCCAACAGGCGGGGGGCCACTACGAGCAGTACTTC

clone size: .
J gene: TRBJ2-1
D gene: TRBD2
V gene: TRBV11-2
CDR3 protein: CASSLDWTRAANEQFF
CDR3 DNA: TGTGCCAGCAGCTTAGATTGGACTAGAGCAGCCAATGAGCAGTTCTTC

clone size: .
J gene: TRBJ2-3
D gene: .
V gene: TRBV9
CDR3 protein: CASSVGFQDYATDTQYF
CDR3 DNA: TGTGCCAGCAGCGTAGGGTTCCAGGACTACGCCACAGATACGCAGTATTTT

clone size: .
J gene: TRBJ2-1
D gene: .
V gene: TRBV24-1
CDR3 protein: CATSDDYPPDHNEQFF
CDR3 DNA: TGTGCCACCAGTGATGACTACCCCCCGGATCACAATGAGCAGTTCTTC

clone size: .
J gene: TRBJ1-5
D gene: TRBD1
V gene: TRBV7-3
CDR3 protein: CASSVRTGTGNQPQHF
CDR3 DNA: TGTGCCAGCAGCGTAAGAACGGGGACAGGGAATCAGCCCCAGCATTTT